The 3 T cell receptor beta chains reported below all come from one sample, sequenced in a study of PD-L1 blockade in urothelial cancer. Time point given: pretreatment peripheral blood. Method: immunoSEQ multiplex PCR; TCRdb's copy keeps in-frame clones and lacks some. Here the sample spans some 57,000 clones, about 80% being singletons. The sample in question was PBMCs, obtained around atezolizumab (anti-PD-L1) treatment. These receptors originate from a man between 50 and 59 years old with urothelial cancer.

The J gene is TRBJ2-1, the V gene TRBV9; 12 positions agree with TRBD2. The ends lost 1 base at V and 3 bases at J; junction bases unmatched: 14. The CDR3 runs 20 residues. The germline V gene encodes CDR1 SGDLS and CDR2 YYNGEE. The CDR3 DNA is TGTGCCAGCAGCGTAAGCAGGGGGCTAGCGGGGGGGGCCTGCTACAATGAGCAGTTCTTC. It is translated as CASSVSRGLAGGACYNEQFF.

The V gene is TRBV6-1, the J gene TRBJ2-1, with D perhaps TRBD1 (5 bases). V was pared by 6 bases and J by 0 bases, with 9 bases between. CDR1 is MNHNS and CDR2 is SASEGT in the germline V gene. The CDR3 totals 14 residues. The CDR3 is CASSDSNSYNEQFF. As DNA, the CDR3 is TGTGCCAGCAGCGACAGCAACTCCTACAATGAGCAGTTCTTC.

The rearrangement uses TRBV28 and TRBJ1-2; D may be TRBD1 (5 bases). Looked up from germline, CDR1 is MDHEN and CDR2 is SYDVKM. The CDR3 consists of 18 residues. Trimming left V 3 bases short and J 4 bases short, with 24 bases between. CDR3 sequence: CASSFPPDIPSHFYGYTF. Written as DNA, the CDR3 is TGTGCCAGCAGTTTCCCCCCGGACATCCCAAGCCACTTCTATGGCTACACCTTC.